The 17 T cell receptor beta chains below come from one sample, sequenced in a study of blood T cells in healthy people across ages. A J-beta primer mix and a sample-barcoded 5' primer were used in a second PCR of roughly 7 to 12 cycles. MiXCR was run by TCRdb on the 5' RACE reads, yielding one entry per CDR3 protein. Of around 1,800,000 distinct CDR3 sequences in the sample, 39% are singletons; the top ten hold roughly 24%. The sample taken for sequencing was blood. Receptors were obtained from a human donor in good health.

The chain recombines TRBV29-1 with TRBJ2-7; the match to TRBD2 covers 7 bases. V lost 3 bases to trimming and J lost 8 bases; unmatched junction nucleotides: 10. CDR3 length: 13 amino acids. CDR1 is SQVTM and CDR2 is ANQGSEA in the germline V gene. The CDR3 coding sequence is TGCAGCGTTGATGGAGGGGCCGGGGGGAAGCAGTACTTC. This codes for CSVDGGAGGKQYF.

CDR3 in DNA: TGTGCCAGCAGTTATTATTATGAGCAGTTCTTC. This encodes CASSYYYEQFF. The chain recombines TRBV6-2 or TRBV6-3 with TRBJ2-1; the D is unclear. The V end was cut by 3 bases, the J end by 8 bases, with 5 bases between. The CDR3 totals 11 residues. Per the germline V gene, CDR1 is MNHEY and CDR2 is SVGEGT.

This clonotype was counted between two and nine times. The V and J genes are TRBV20-1 and TRBJ1-1; a weak D match, TRBD1 (6 bases). Trimming pared 5 bases from V and 4 bases from J, leaving 17 bases between. Germline V CDR1 and CDR2: DFQATT, SNEGSKA (reference sequence). This CDR3 is 14 amino acids long. In DNA form, the CDR3 reads TGCAGTGCTCGGGGGCCGGGAGAAGGCACTGAAGCTTTCTTT. Its translation: CSARGPGEGTEAFF.

This clonotype showed up just a few times. This chain joins TRBV21-1 and TRBJ1-1; the table's D call, TRBD1, was not checked against the DNA. TRBV21-1 is termed a pseudogene. This CDR3 is 16 amino acids long. The CDR3 reads CASSHRDRGLHTEAFF. The CDR3 region has the DNA TGTGCCAGCAGCCACCGGGACAGGGGGCTTCACACTGAAGCTTTCTTT.

The chain links TRBV12-3 or TRBV12-4 to TRBJ1-4; D possibly corresponds to TRBD1 (6 bases). With 5 bases removed from V and 3 bases from J, the gap between germline ends came to 13 bases. There are 15 residues in the CDR3. CDR3 in DNA: TGTGCCAGCAGTCAGGACGGACAGTCTAATGAAAAACTGTTTTTT. Its protein is CASSQDGQSNEKLFF.

A single count supports this clonotype. The chain links TRBV5-1 to TRBJ2-1, with D maybe TRBD1 (6 bases). The length of the CDR3 is 13 residues. Germline V gene sequence: CDR1 SGHRS, CDR2 YFSETQ. V was clipped by 5 bases and J by 5 bases, with 11 bases between them. This CDR3 is CASRRGSNNEQFF. The CDR3 DNA follows: TGCGCCAGCAGAAGGGGGAGTAACAATGAGCAGTTCTTC.

This clonotype was detected once. The V gene is TRBV6-6, the J gene TRBJ2-7; D is ambiguous. The ends were cut back, 5 bases at V and 0 bases at J, with 17 bases in the middle. This CDR3 has 16 amino acids. Germline-derived CDR1 and CDR2 are MNHNY and SVGAGI (reference sequence). The CDR3 DNA reads TGTGCCAGCAGTCAACCCAGCGACCGGAGCTCCTACGAGCAGTACTTC. Translation gives CASSQPSDRSSYEQYF.

V is TRBV29-1 and J is TRBJ2-2; D unclear. The CDR3 has 10 amino acids. V lost 6 bases to trimming and J lost 6 bases, with 5 bases between them. Germline assignment: CDR1 SQVTM and CDR2 ANQGSEA. The DNA of the CDR3 is TGCAGCGTCCTCTCCGGGGAGCTGTTTTTT. Protein product: CSVLSGELFF.

Only a few counts were recorded for this clonotype. The CDR3 loop reads CASSQVLSGGYTF. The CDR3 bases are TGTGCCAGCAGCCAAGTACTCTCGGGGGGCTACACCTTC. J is TRBJ1-2 and V is TRBV14; D is undetermined. The germline CDR1 and CDR2 sequences are SGHDN and FVKESK. This CDR3 region has 13 residues. Between the trimmed V and J ends, which lost 1 base and 8 bases, there was a span of 11 bases.

The chain combines TRBV7-8 with TRBJ2-1; the match to TRBD1 covers 10 bases. Germline V gives CDR1 SGHVS, CDR2 FQNEAQ. The V and J ends lost 7 bases and 8 bases, in that order; junction bases with no gene match: 17. This CDR3 is 17 amino acids long. In DNA form, the CDR3 reads TGTGCCAGCATGACAGGGGGCGCTAAGGTTGGGCGAGATGAGCAGTTCTTC. Translating gives CASMTGGAKVGRDEQFF.

The table lists this clonotype with many counts. This may stem from a read error, because a much larger clone lies one nucleotide away. J is TRBJ1-4 and V is TRBV5-6, with no clear D. Germline CDR1 is SGHDT and CDR2 is YYEEEE. This CDR3 has 16 residues. CDR3 DNA: TGTGCCAGCAGCGGATATCCGGGTCCCTATAATGAAAAACGGTTTTTT. Translated, it gives CASSGYPGPYNEKRFF.

The chain joins TRBV20-1 to TRBJ1-4; D may be TRBD1 (6 bases). Trimming took 0 bases from V and 6 from J, leaving 20 bases between them. In germline, CDR1 is DFQATT, CDR2 SNEGSKA (reference sequence). CDR3 length: 17 residues. The CDR3 DNA follows: TGCAGTGCTAGAGACCAAAGGGGGACTATCGTTGATGAAAAACTGTTTTTT. Translated: CSARDQRGTIVDEKLFF.

The gene calls are TRBV12-3 or TRBV12-4 and TRBJ1-1; D remains unclear. V lost 3 bases and J lost 7, with 9 bases in between. CDR3 size: 12 residues. CDR3 residues: CASSLRPNEAFF. In DNA form, the CDR3 reads TGTGCCAGCAGTTTGCGCCCTAATGAAGCTTTCTTT.

As DNA, the CDR3 is TGTGCCAGCAGCGGGGCGGGAGGCACCCAGTACTTC. Translating gives CASSGAGGTQYF. This rearrangement joins TRBV9 to TRBJ2-5, with TRBD2 identical over 8 bases. Germline V gives CDR1 SGDLS, CDR2 YYNGEE. Unmatched junction bases numbered 3, after V lost 3 bases and J lost 8 bases. The CDR3 length is 12 residues.

In this sample, this clonotype turned up a few times. The V gene is TRBV6-5, the J gene TRBJ2-4; D tentatively fits TRBD1 or TRBD2 (6 bases each). Germline CDR1 and CDR2: MNHEY and SVGAGI. This CDR3 comprises 21 residues. V was clipped by 0 bases and J by 0 bases, with 24 bases between them. CDR3 in amino acids: CASSYSSVGGTTTLAKNIQYF. CDR3 bases: TGTGCCAGCAGTTACTCGAGTGTCGGGGGCACTACTACTTTAGCCAAAAACATTCAGTACTTC.

This clonotype was observed a handful of times. The chain has TRBV7-2 and TRBJ2-7, with D possibly being TRBD1 or TRBD2 (5 bases each). Trimming removed 5 bases from V and 3 bases from J, with 14 bases in between. From germline, CDR1 is SGHTA and CDR2 FQGNSA. The CDR3 is 14 amino acids. CDR3 residues: CASSPQGDLYEQYF. Here the CDR3 DNA reads TGTGCCAGCAGCCCACAAGGGGACCTCTACGAGCAGTACTTC.

The chain uses TRBV7-2 and TRBJ1-2, with unresolved D. CDR1 is SGHTA and CDR2 is FQGNSA in the germline V gene. Trimming stripped 2 bases from V and 4 bases from J, with 8 bases between. The CDR3 contains 13 residues. CDR3 bases: TGTGCCAGCAGCTTAAGTTCTATCTATGGCTACACCTTC. Amino acids: CASSLSSIYGYTF.